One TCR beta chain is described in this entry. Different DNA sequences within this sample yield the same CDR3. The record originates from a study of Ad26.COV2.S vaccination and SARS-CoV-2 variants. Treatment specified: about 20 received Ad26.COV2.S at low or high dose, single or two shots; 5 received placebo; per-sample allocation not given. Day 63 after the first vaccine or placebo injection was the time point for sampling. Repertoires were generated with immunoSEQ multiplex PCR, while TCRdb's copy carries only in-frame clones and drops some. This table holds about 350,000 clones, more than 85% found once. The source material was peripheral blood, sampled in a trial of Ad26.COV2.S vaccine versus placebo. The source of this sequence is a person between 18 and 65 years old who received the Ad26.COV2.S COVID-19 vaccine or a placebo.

The CDR3 loop is CASSMGYNEQFF. The CDR3 coding sequence is TGTGCCAGTAGTATGGGGTACAATGAGCAGTTCTTC. The chain has TRBV19 and TRBJ2-1; D not resolved. The germline V gene encodes CDR1 LNHDA and CDR2 SQIVND (reference sequence). This CDR3 is 12 amino acids long. V shed 3 bases and J shed 4 bases, with 4 bases lying between them. The full variable domain, in which reference TRBV19 and TRBJ2-1 provide the parts outside the CDR3, is DGGITQSPKYLFRKEGQNVTLSCEQNLNHDAMYWYRQDPGQGLRLIYYSQIVNDFQKGDIAEGYSVSREKKESFPLTVTSAQKNPTAFYLCASSMGYNEQFFGPGTRLTVL.